The 17 T cell receptor beta chains in this list originate from one sample, sequenced in a study of blood T cell repertoires in COVID-19. Only in-frame clones appear in the TCRdb table, and some are missing; sequencing was by immunoSEQ multiplex PCR. This table has under 75,000 clones, roughly nine tenths appearing once. The sample taken for sequencing was peripheral blood. The receptors were gathered from a man in his fifties or sixties with acute or convalescent COVID-19.

The J gene is TRBJ1-1, the V gene TRBV29-1; D possibly corresponds to TRBD1 (6 bases). The CDR3 spans 14 residues. The V gene's germline CDR1 is SQVTM and CDR2 ANQGSEA. With 5 bases removed from V and 0 bases from J, the gap between germline ends came to 13 bases. Written as DNA, the CDR3 is TGCAGCGTTACCCCGGGACAAATGAACACTGAAGCTTTCTTT. Protein product: CSVTPGQMNTEAFF.

This clone was counted only a few times. J is TRBJ1-3 and V is TRBV9, with D uncertain. V was shortened by 0 bases and J by 2 bases, with 12 bases between the two germline ends. The germline V gene encodes CDR1 SGDLS and CDR2 YYNGEE. The CDR3 is 16 residues long. In nucleotides, the CDR3 is TGTGCCAGCAGCGTAGGAGTCCCGAGGGCTGGAAACACCATATATTTT. Protein sequence: CASSVGVPRAGNTIYF.

The rearrangement links TRBV28 to TRBJ2-7, with TRBD2 matching over 11 bases. The CDR3 is made up of 19 amino acids. V was pared by 5 bases and J by 2 bases, with 17 bases of the junction left unmatched. Germline loops: CDR1 MDHEN, CDR2 SYDVKM. The CDR3 loop reads CASSPTFGQGTSGPYEQYF. CDR3 DNA sequence: TGTGCCAGCAGTCCTACTTTTGGACAGGGGACTAGCGGCCCCTACGAGCAGTACTTC.

This chain joins TRBV27 and TRBJ2-5; weak D call: TRBD2 (6 bases). Trimming removed 0 bases from V and 7 bases from J, with 15 bases in between. The germline gives CDR1 MNHEY, CDR2 SMNVEV (reference sequence). CDR3 length: 15 amino acids. CDR3 nucleotides: TGTGCCAGCAGTTTATCGAATCGGGGACTCGGGACCCAGTACTTC. Residues: CASSLSNRGLGTQYF.

The genes are TRBV7-2 and TRBJ1-4; 8 bases match TRBD1. The V and J ends lost 6 bases and 0 bases, in that order; junction bases with no gene match: 6. This CDR3 is 16 amino acids long. The germline gives CDR1 SGHTA, CDR2 FQGNSA. The CDR3 DNA reads as TGTGCCAGCAGTCCCGGGACAGGAACAACTAATGAAAAACTGTTTTTT. Amino acid sequence: CASSPGTGTTNEKLFF.

The chain uses TRBV7-3 and TRBJ2-3; D not resolved. The CDR3 extends over 15 amino acids. Germline CDR1 is SGHTA and CDR2 is FQGTGA. Trimming left V 0 bases short and J 2 bases short, with 9 bases between. The CDR3 protein is CASSLTNLVTDTQYF. The CDR3 region has the DNA TGTGCCAGCAGCTTAACTAACTTAGTCACAGATACGCAGTATTTT.

The genes are TRBV19 and TRBJ1-2; TRBD1 matches at 7 bases. After removal of 5 bases from V and 0 bases from J, the junction contained 18 bases not matched to a gene. CDR1 is LNHDA, CDR2 SQIVND, per germline (reference sequence). The CDR3 has 19 amino acids. For the CDR3, the DNA is TGTGCCAGTAGTGGATTGGCGGGACAGAAATTGGAACCTAACTATGGCTACACCTTC. It encodes CASSGLAGQKLEPNYGYTF.

This chain connects TRBV28 to TRBJ2-7; D uncertain. The germline V gene encodes CDR1 MDHEN and CDR2 SYDVKM. V shed 5 bases and J shed 6 bases, with 8 bases lying between them. CDR3 size: 11 residues. CDR3 bases: TGTGCCAGCAGTCCCGGTCCCGAGCAGTACTTC. As protein: CASSPGPEQYF.

The genes are TRBV7-2 and TRBJ2-1; 13 bases fit TRBD2. Germline assignment: CDR1 SGHTA and CDR2 FQGNSA. Trimming cost V 5 bases and J 9 bases; bases outside gene matches: 16. This CDR3 is built from 18 residues. The CDR3, as DNA: TGTGCCAGCAGCCCCACCGTAGGAGGACTAGCGGGAGTTCGTGAGCAGTTCTTC. As protein: CASSPTVGGLAGVREQFF. The full variable domain, rest sourced from reference TRBV7-2 and TRBJ2-1, is GAGVSQSPSNKVTEKGKDVELRCDPISGHTALYWYRQSLGQGLEFLIYFQGNSAPDKSGLPSDRFSAERTGGSVSTLTIQRTQQEDSAVYLCASSPTVGGLAGVREQFFGPGTRLTVL.

The chain carries TRBV2 and TRBJ2-3; 8 bases are a match to TRBD2. The germline CDR1 and CDR2 sequences are SNHLY and FYNNEI. This CDR3 comprises 14 residues. With V trimmed by 8 bases and J by 4 bases, 8 bases remained unmatched. Here the CDR3 DNA reads TGTGCCAGCGGGAGCGGGAGTAGGTCAGATACGCAGTATTTT. Translation gives CASGSGSRSDTQYF. Full variable domain (outside the CDR3, taken from reference TRBV2 and TRBJ2-3): EPEVTQTPSHQVTQMGQEVILRCVPISNHLYFYWYRQILGQKVEFLVSFYNNEISEKSEIFDDQFSVERPDGSNFTLKIRSTKLEDSAMYFCASGSGSRSDTQYFGPGTRLTVL.

This chain joins TRBV18 and TRBJ2-2, with 14 positions matching TRBD2. Germline CDR1 and CDR2: KGHSH and LQKENI. The CDR3 extends over 19 amino acids. J was trimmed by 4 bases and V by 1 base; bases with no gene match: 8. CDR3 DNA: TGTGCCAGCTCACCACTCGGGACTAGCGGGAGTCGGGGCACCGGGGAGCTGTTTTTT. It codes for CASSPLGTSGSRGTGELFF.

V and J are TRBV7-9 and TRBJ2-1; no reliable D call. The CDR3 is 14 amino acids. Germline CDR1 and CDR2: SEHNR and FQNEAQ (reference sequence). The V gene lost 1 base and the J gene lost 8 bases, with 12 bases spanning the gap. The DNA for the CDR3 is TGTGCCAGCAGCTTAGGCTGGGCCCCTGATGAGCAGTTCTTC. This encodes CASSLGWAPDEQFF.

In DNA, the CDR3 is TGTGCCAGCAGACCCCGGACTCAAGAGACCCAGTACTTC. It yields the protein CASRPRTQETQYF. The chain has TRBV5-8 and TRBJ2-5, with D maybe TRBD2 (5 bases). This CDR3 has 13 amino acids. The germline V and J ends were trimmed by 5 bases and 2 bases, with 10 bases remaining between them. CDR1 and CDR2 (germline): SGHTS, YDEGEE.

The chain links TRBV6-5 to TRBJ2-3; D may be TRBD1 (6 bases). Germline lookup yields CDR1 MNHEY and CDR2 SVGAGI. The CDR3 is 13 amino acids. The V and J ends lost 5 bases and 3 bases respectively, with 9 bases between them. Here the CDR3 reads CASSKQGTDTQYF. The CDR3 nucleotides read TGTGCCAGCAGTAAACAGGGTACAGATACGCAGTATTTT.

This clone was picked up one time. The V call is TRBV10-1, the J call TRBJ1-2; 7 bases match TRBD1. Looked up from germline, CDR1 is WNHNN and CDR2 is SYGVQD (reference sequence). V lost 2 bases and J lost 2; bases outside the gene matches: 17. CDR3 length: 19 amino acids. CDR3 sequence: CASSENKDRAKRGNYGYTF. As DNA, the CDR3 is TGCGCCAGCAGTGAGAACAAAGACAGGGCCAAGAGGGGCAACTATGGCTACACCTTC.

V usage is TRBV7-6 and J usage is TRBJ1-1; D is possibly TRBD1 (5 bases). Trimming removed 1 base from V and 0 bases from J, with 9 bases in between. There are 15 residues in the CDR3. Looked up from germline, CDR1 is SGHVS and CDR2 is FNYEAQ. CDR3 DNA sequence: TGTGCCAGCAGCTTAGGCGACAGTATGAACACTGAAGCTTTCTTT. As protein: CASSLGDSMNTEAFF.

The V and J genes are TRBV7-2 and TRBJ1-4, with no clear D. CDR3 length: 14 residues. V was pared by 8 bases and J by 6 bases, with 16 bases between. CDR1 and CDR2 from the germline V gene are SGHTA and FQGNSA. Here the CDR3 reads CASRPTMADEKLFF. CDR3 sequence (DNA): TGTGCCAGCCGACCGACCATGGCGGATGAAAAACTGTTTTTT.